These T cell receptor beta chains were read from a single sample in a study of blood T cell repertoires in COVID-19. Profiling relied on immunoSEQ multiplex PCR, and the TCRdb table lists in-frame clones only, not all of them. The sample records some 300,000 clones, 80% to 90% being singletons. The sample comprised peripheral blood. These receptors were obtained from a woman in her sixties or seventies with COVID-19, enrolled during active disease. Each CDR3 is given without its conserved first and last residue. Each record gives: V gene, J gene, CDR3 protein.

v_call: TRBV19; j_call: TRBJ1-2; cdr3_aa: ASRTPGGSSYGYT
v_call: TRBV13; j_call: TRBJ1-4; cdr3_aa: ASSNQGVKEKLF
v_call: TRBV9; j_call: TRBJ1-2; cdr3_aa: ASSATGTNYGYT
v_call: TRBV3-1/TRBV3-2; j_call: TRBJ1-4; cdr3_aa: ASSQGATNEKLF
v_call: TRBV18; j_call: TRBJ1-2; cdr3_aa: ASSPDSSYYGYT
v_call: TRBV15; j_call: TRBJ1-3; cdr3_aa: ATSRASFSGNTIY
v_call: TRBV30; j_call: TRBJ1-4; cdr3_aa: AWSVRSIQGKLF
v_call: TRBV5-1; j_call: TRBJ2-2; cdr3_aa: ASSLRATSGGNGELF
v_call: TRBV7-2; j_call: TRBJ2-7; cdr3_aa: ASSASGGGYEQY
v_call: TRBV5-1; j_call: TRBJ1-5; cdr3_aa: ASSLTSGPNQPQH
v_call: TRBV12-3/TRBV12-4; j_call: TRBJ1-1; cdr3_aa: ASATRRLYEAF
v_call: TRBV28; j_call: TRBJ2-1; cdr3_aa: ASSFGTGDYNEQF
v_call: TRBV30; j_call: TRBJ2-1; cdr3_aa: AWRVYPVEQF
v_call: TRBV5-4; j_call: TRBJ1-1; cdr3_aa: ASSLYPPGGLYTEAF
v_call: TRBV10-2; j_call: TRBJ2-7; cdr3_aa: ASVSSGGANEQY
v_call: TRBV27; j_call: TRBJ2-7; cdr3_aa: ASSYTWTGAYEQY
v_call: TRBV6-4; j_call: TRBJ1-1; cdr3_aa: ASSATGNTEAF
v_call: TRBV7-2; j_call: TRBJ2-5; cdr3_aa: ASQSGGAGETQY
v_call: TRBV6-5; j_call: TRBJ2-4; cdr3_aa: ASSEGGGVKNIQY
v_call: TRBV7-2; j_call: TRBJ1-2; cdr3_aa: ASSHGVWDRVNYGYT
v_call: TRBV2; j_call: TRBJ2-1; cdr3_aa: ARLENNEQF
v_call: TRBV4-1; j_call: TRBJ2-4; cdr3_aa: ASSQPLAGAGKNIQY
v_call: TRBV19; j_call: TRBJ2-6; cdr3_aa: ASSIARSAGANVLT
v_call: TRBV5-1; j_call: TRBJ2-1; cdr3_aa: ASSFSGGNEQF
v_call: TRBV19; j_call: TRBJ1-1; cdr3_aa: ASSIQGSTEAF
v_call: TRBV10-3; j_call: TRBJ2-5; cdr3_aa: AISPGLAGVETQY
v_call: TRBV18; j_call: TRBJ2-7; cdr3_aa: ASSPTGTGGLEQY
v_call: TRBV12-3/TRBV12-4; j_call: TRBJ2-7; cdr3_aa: ASSPSGFEQY
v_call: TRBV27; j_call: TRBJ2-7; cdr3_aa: ASSLETGLLYEQY
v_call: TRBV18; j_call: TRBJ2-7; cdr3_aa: ASSPRAAGRSYEQY
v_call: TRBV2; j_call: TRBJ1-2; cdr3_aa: ASRRGGYGYT
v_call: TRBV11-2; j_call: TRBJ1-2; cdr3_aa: ASSLGPANYGYT
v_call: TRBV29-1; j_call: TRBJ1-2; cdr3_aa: SVGQLANYGYT
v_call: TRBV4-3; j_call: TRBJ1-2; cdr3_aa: ASSQDRGGSYT
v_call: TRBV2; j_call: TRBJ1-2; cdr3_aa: ASKGQGDGYT
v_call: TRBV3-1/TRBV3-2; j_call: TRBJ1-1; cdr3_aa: ASSHSTEAF
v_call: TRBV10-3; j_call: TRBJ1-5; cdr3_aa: AISEGQGLGGNQPQH
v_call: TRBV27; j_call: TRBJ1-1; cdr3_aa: ASSQTPWQGGTEAF
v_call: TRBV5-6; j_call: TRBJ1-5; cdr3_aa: ASSLGGTGSNQPQH
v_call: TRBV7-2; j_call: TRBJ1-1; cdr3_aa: ASSLIGSVNTEAF
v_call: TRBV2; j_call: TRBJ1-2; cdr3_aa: ASSEAGTASDYGYT
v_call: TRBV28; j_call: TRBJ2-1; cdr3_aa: ASRPGRTYSYNEQF
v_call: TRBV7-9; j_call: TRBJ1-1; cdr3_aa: ASSLAAGANTEAF
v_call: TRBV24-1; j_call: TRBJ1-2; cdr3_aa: ATSDRQDRYT
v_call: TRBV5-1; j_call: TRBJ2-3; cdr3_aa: ASSEAGASTDTQY